These 20 T cell receptor beta chains came from one sample sequenced in a study of blood T cells in healthy people across ages. Through a sample-barcoded 5' primer and a J-beta primer mix, a second PCR was run for roughly 7 to 12 cycles. TCRdb re-called the 5' RACE reads through MiXCR, storing one row per CDR3 protein. Altogether more than 800,000 distinct CDR3 sequences are present, about 30% being singletons, with the ten largest covering around 15%. Sequencing used blood. These receptors were collected from a woman older than 75 in good health.

Worth noting for this clonotype: A much more abundant neighbour one base away suggests this may be a read error. The chain is built from TRBV5-1 and TRBJ1-2; TRBD1 matches 9 bases. The germline V gene has CDR1 SGHRS and CDR2 YFSETQ. Unmatched junction bases numbered 18, after V lost 4 bases and J lost 5 bases. This CDR3 has 18 amino acids. The DNA for the CDR3 is TGCGCCAGCAGCCTTACTACCCGACCGGGACAGGGTAAATATGGCTACACCTTC. It encodes CASSLTTRPGQGKYGYTF.

The chain couples TRBV12-5 to TRBJ2-6; 10 bases match TRBD2. The germline gives CDR1 LGHNT, CDR2 FRNRAP. V was pared by 10 bases and J by 4 bases, with 7 bases of the junction left unmatched. This CDR3 has 15 amino acids. CDR3 sequence: CAKTSGAYGANVLTF. In nucleotides, the CDR3 is TGTGCTAAAACTAGCGGGGCCTACGGGGCCAACGTCCTGACTTTC.

The chain joins TRBV7-2 to TRBJ2-1, with TRBD2 matching 10 bases. The germline V gene encodes CDR1 SGHTA and CDR2 FQGNSA. V shed 1 base, J shed 15 bases, and the junction held 12 bases outside the gene matches. The CDR3 loop spans 15 amino acids. The CDR3 DNA sequence: TGTGCCAGCAGCTTAGGGTTAGCGGGGGGTCTTAATCCGTTCTTC. Amino acids: CASSLGLAGGLNPFF.

A note on this clonotype: Relative to the germline gene, one junction end is altered; a read error may explain this. The genes are TRBV5-6 and TRBJ2-3; no reliable D call. This CDR3 has 15 amino acids. CDR1 and CDR2 (germline): SGHDT, YYEEEE. CDR3 amino acids: CASGLRGPRTDTQYF. CDR3 nucleotides: TGTGCCAGCGGCTTGCGTGGGCCTCGCACAGATACGCAGTATTTT.

Comments on this clonotype: Germline and junction disagree at one end, which may indicate a read error. The chain links TRBV9 to TRBJ2-1, with D unresolved. The better agreement between TRBJ2-7 and the DNA end casts doubt on the J call. Germline CDR1 SGDLS, CDR2 YYNGEE. The CDR3 extends over 14 amino acids. CDR3 sequence (DNA): TGTGCCGGCAGCGCCGGGCCGTCTCCCTACGAGCAGTACTTC. Its translation: CAGSAGPSPYEQYF.

V usage is TRBV5-5 and J usage is TRBJ2-7; 11 nucleotides align to TRBD1. V was clipped by 7 bases and J by 7 bases; unmatched bases: 10. Germline V gene data show CDR1 as SGHKS and CDR2 as YYEKEE (reference sequence). This CDR3 region has 14 residues. Here the CDR3 DNA reads TGTGCCAGCTCATCCCGGGACAGGGGGGTAGAGCAGTACTTC. Protein product: CASSSRDRGVEQYF. The variable domain in full, completed from reference TRBV5-5 and TRBJ2-7, reads DAGVTQSPTHLIKTRGQQVTLRCSPISGHKSVSWYQQVLGQGPQFIFQYYEKEERGRGNFPDRFSARQFPNYSSELNVNALLLGDSALYLCASSSRDRGVEQYFGPGTRLTVT.

At least ten counts were recorded for this clonotype. J is TRBJ2-2 and V is TRBV7-9, with a possible D match to TRBD1 (6 bases). The ends were cut back, 5 bases at V and 4 bases at J, with 14 bases in the middle. CDR1 and CDR2 (germline): SEHNR, FQNEAQ (reference sequence). The CDR3 loop spans 15 amino acids. DNA for the CDR3: TGTGCCAGCAGCCACTCCCGGGACATCACCGGGGAGCTGTTTTTT. The encoded protein is CASSHSRDITGELFF.

At least ten counts were recorded for this clonotype. The CDR3 is CSVQQGPVAFF. CDR3 nucleotides: TGCAGTGTCCAGCAAGGACCTGTAGCTTTCTTT. The chain recombines TRBV20-1 with TRBJ1-1; D unresolved. V dropped 7 bases and J dropped 10 bases, with 16 bases sitting between them. Germline V gene sequence: CDR1 DFQATT, CDR2 SNEGSKA (reference sequence). The CDR3 sequence is 11 residues long.

In its sample, this clonotype was seen a few times. A junction end diverges from the germline sequence, so it may reflect a read error. The rearrangement links TRBV11-2 to TRBJ2-6; TRBD1 matches 10 bases. The length of the CDR3 is 17 residues. Germline lookup yields CDR1 SGHAT and CDR2 FQNNGV. CDR3 nucleotide sequence: TGTGCCAGCAGCTTTCCCGGGACAGGGGACGGGGCCAACGTCATGACTTTC. Amino acid sequence: CASSFPGTGDGANVMTF.

This clonotype was recorded at least ten times. V is TRBV21-1 and J is TRBJ2-3; the DNA was not compared with TRBD1, the D call given in the table. TRBV21-1 corresponds to a pseudogene. The CDR3 covers 13 residues. CDR3 nucleotide sequence: TGTGCCTCCTGGGACAGGGACACAGATACGCAGTATTTT. Its translation is CASWDRDTDTQYF.

This chain uses TRBV4-1 with TRBJ2-5; the D gene is possibly TRBD1 (7 bases). Looked up from germline, CDR1 is MGHRA and CDR2 is YSYEKL. Trimming took 6 bases from V and 2 from J, leaving 16 bases between them. The CDR3 runs 15 residues. CDR3 DNA sequence: TGCGCCAGCAGTCCCTCCGCGGGACAGCAAGAGACCCAGTACTTC. Translating gives CASSPSAGQQETQYF.

This clonotype occurred once. This chain uses TRBV29-1 with TRBJ2-1, with 10 bases aligning to TRBD1. The DNA end is a closer match to TRBJ2-7, so the J assignment may be wrong. This CDR3 contains 14 residues. Germline V lookup: CDR1 SQVTM, CDR2 ANQGSEA. The chain's CDR3 is CSVTTGGTGYEQYF. The CDR3, as DNA: TGCAGCGTGACGACAGGGGGCACAGGTTACGAGCAGTACTTC.

This clonotype was counted between two and nine times. A much larger clone differs from this one at a single base, so this may be a read error. This chain connects TRBV12-3 or TRBV12-4 to TRBJ2-1, with TRBD1 matching over 7 bases. Trimming removed 2 bases from V and 7 bases from J; junction bases left unmatched: 2. The CDR3 length is 13 residues. This CDR3 is CASSLWTGNEQFF. CDR3 in DNA: TGTGCCAGCAGTTTATGGACAGGTAATGAGCAGTTCTTC.

This clonotype was found a few times. The V gene is TRBV30, the J gene TRBJ2-2, with a weak D call TRBD1 (7 bases). Germline CDR1 is GTSNPN and CDR2 is SVGIG (reference sequence). The CDR3 runs 16 residues. Trimming cost V 0 bases and J 1 base, with 12 bases left between them. The CDR3 sequence is CAWSVGGTVNTGELFF. The CDR3 coding sequence is TGTGCCTGGAGTGTAGGCGGGACAGTGAACACCGGGGAGCTGTTTTTT.

This clonotype was counted many times. The chain employs TRBV27 and TRBJ2-1, with unresolved D. CDR3 length: 18 residues. The V end was cut by 2 bases, the J end by 4 bases, with 21 bases between. The V gene's germline CDR1 is MNHEY and CDR2 SMNVEV (reference sequence). In DNA form, the CDR3 reads TGTGCCAGCAGTTTAGTAGCCTCTTCCTACGTAATATACAATGAGCAGTTCTTC. The encoded protein is CASSLVASSYVIYNEQFF.

This clonotype has only a few counts. V usage is TRBV7-2 and J usage is TRBJ1-3; 7 nucleotides align to TRBD1. Germline CDR1 SGHTA, CDR2 FQGNSA. CDR3 length: 16 amino acids. The V gene end was trimmed by 5 bases and the J gene end by 3 bases; junction bases not matched to a gene: 10. CDR3 in amino acids: CASSIYPGQIGNTIYF. DNA for the CDR3: TGTGCCAGCAGCATTTATCCGGGACAGATTGGAAACACCATATATTTT.

This chain uses TRBV29-1 with TRBJ1-1; TRBD1 matches at 7 bases. The CDR3 runs 14 residues. J gave up 3 bases and V 6 bases, and 10 bases lay outside the gene matches. Germline V gene lookup returns CDR1 SQVTM and CDR2 ANQGSEA. The chain's CDR3 is CSVVTGSRDTEAFF. In DNA, the CDR3 is TGCAGCGTGGTGACAGGGTCGAGGGACACTGAAGCTTTCTTT.

This clonotype appeared many times. One junction end does not reproduce the germline sequence, and a read error may be involved. The J gene is TRBJ1-5, the V gene TRBV4-2; D is possibly TRBD1 (5 bases). CDR3 length equals 15 residues. The V gene's germline CDR1 is LGHNA and CDR2 YNFKEQ. The CDR3 protein is CASSQGAASNQPQHF. DNA of the CDR3: TGCGCCAGCAGCCAAGGGGCAGCTAGCAATCAGCCCCAGCATTTT.

The sample holds a few counts of this clonotype. This chain connects TRBV29-1 to TRBJ1-1; D is ambiguous. From germline, CDR1 is SQVTM and CDR2 ANQGSEA. Trimming shortened V by 0 bases and J by 0 bases, and 14 bases separated the two germline ends. CDR3 length: 16 residues. As DNA, the CDR3 is TGCAGCGTTGAAGACCCACTAGCGGTCATGAACACTGAAGCTTTCTTT. This codes for CSVEDPLAVMNTEAFF. The full variable domain, in which reference TRBV29-1 and TRBJ1-1 provide the parts outside the CDR3, is SAVISQKPSRDICQRGTSLTIQCQVDSQVTMMFWYRQQPGQSLTLIATANQGSEATYESGFVIDKFPISRPNLTFSTLTVSNMSPEDSSIYLCSVEDPLAVMNTEAFFGQGTRLTVV.

The chain employs TRBV12-3 or TRBV12-4 and TRBJ1-2; a weak D match, TRBD1 (5 bases). The CDR3 covers 12 residues. V was pared by 5 bases and J by 4 bases, with 8 bases between. This chain's CDR3 is CASSGALYGYTF. CDR3 bases: TGTGCCAGCAGTGGGGCACTCTATGGCTACACCTTC.